The clone carrying this TCR beta chain was counted a few times. The data were obtained in a study of CD8+ T cells in alopecia areata. Looking at the study overall: Treated patients received oral tofacitinib, 5 to 10 mg twice daily. Treated patients received severity scores based on the percentage of scalp area affected.

The treatment: oral pan-JAK inhibitor, 5-10 mg twice daily. Sequencing used cDNA as its template, made by extracting RNA and reverse transcribing it. Assay: immunoSEQ multiplex PCR; the TCRdb copy retains only in-frame clones and omits some. This sample has approximately 130,000 clones, with around 63% found just once. Trimming took off 7 bases at V and 3 bases at J, with 6 bases between the two ends. Germline CDR1 is MNHEY and CDR2 is SVGAGI. This CDR3 is 11 amino acids long. The rearrangement links TRBV6-5 to TRBJ1-1; D unresolved. The sample consisted of CD4+ T cells sorted from blood, taken at week 4, from a patient treated with tofacitinib. The receptor comes from a human donor with alopecia areata. Here the CDR3 DNA reads TGTGCCAGCACCGACTACACTGAAGCTTTCTTT. It codes for CASTDYTEAFF.